This T cell receptor beta chain originates from a study of shared clonotypes between healthy human individuals. For the study at large: Aged 18 to 49, the donors were two women and a few men.

Sequencing was performed with immunoSEQ multiplex PCR; in TCRdb, only in-frame clones are kept and a portion is missing. The repertoire has 560,000 or so clones, around 96% of them found once; the top ten carry 0.11%. Naive CD8 cells lacked CD45RO and underwent positive selection for CCR7, leaving out terminally differentiated effector memory CD45RA+ cells. Nashville, Tennessee was home to all donors, who were Caucasian adults. From germline, CDR1 is MDHEN and CDR2 SYDVKM. The CDR3 runs to 16 residues. A word on this clone: Germline is not matched at one junction end, which may reflect a read error.

The rearrangement links TRBV28 to TRBJ1-2; no definite D call. Material: naive CD8+ T cells sorted from blood. This clonotype originated in a woman in her twenties or thirties in good health. The CDR3 is CVSSLFGRSPDYGYTF. The CDR3 DNA follows: TGTGTCAGCAGTTTATTTGGGCGGTCGCCGGACTATGGCTACACCTTC.